This T cell receptor beta chain is from a study of human T cells and chemical hapten exposure (dated by TCRdb to the early 2020s). About the investigation overall: For sensitization, 2% DPC in acetone was applied to a roughly 2 cm by roughly 2 cm area of upper inner arm skin. Throughout the roughly 23-week study period, patients were also given weekly therapeutic DPC doses on the scalp. Patch testing was done on the upper back using Finn chambers containing 0.01% DPC, and results were scored after 6 days according to International Contact Dermatitis Research Group standards. The patient cohort, mostly female, included alopecia areata with under or over 50% scalp involvement, alopecia totalis and alopecia universalis. The libraries were sequenced as a pool, and the TCR yield per sample differed mostly because of small variations in library volumes within the pool. The study tracked peripheral blood TCR repertoire changes in vivo during primary and secondary sensitization to the hapten diphenylcyclopropenone (DPC) in alopecia patients. Patient blood was sampled pre-sensitization (week 0) and at 2, 6 and about 24 weeks after DPC sensitization. Around 30 alopecia patients provided blood for TCR sequencing at one to four time points (pre-sensitization, 2, 6 and 24 weeks). The full study reports these points: All patients had alopecia, a presumed autoimmune disease, so their immune response might differ from that of healthy individuals. The number of TCRs above 1 in 1000 frequency did not change with DPC sensitization; there was no evidence of global repertoire structure alterations. After repeated subsampling, changes were observed in the strength of the expansion versus patch-test correlation and in the threshold at which the correlation became significant. Patch test score correlated positively with the number of PT1 expanded TCRs, reaching significance at thresholds 8, 16 and 32 but not at 4. Compared with pre-sensitization or healthy control sets, expanded TCRs formed significantly more large CDR3 similarity clusters, which is consistent with antigen-driven responses.

This clonotype was found a few times. The specificity of this receptor is unknown. No qualities accompany the bases; no much larger clone lies one base away. The time point label for this specimen denotes: pre-sensitization, week 0. What this sample's treatment or condition label stands for: therapeutic diphenylcyclopropenone sensitization with weekly scalp DPC. At each patch-test visit, blood was drawn before the patch test was applied. Patients were eligible if aged 18 to 70, diagnosed with alopecia and judged suitable for DPC therapy, and pregnant patients were excluded. Total RNA was isolated from unfractionated whole blood collected in Tempus Blood RNA tubes. According to the germline V gene, CDR1 reads MDHEN and CDR2 reads SYDVKM. The CDR3 runs 14 residues from the cysteine to the phenylalanine. This entry keeps only the CDR3 DNA: 42 bases, framed from base 1. Here V drops 4 bases and J drops 7 bases, and the junction holds 7 bases not matched to any gene.

Library creation used RACE. Sequencing took place on a NextSeq 500. During library preparation, unique molecular identifiers were attached to individual cDNA molecules so that TCRs could be counted quantitatively and reproducibly. For every blood RNA sample, sequencing covered both the TCR alpha and TCR beta chains. Per the authors' processing: Samples had a median of 95,638 TCRs, with a range from 23,224 to 690,600. The Decombinator software suite was used to annotate the V, J and CDR3 of the TCR reads. For the PS versus PT1 abundance plots, all samples were subsampled to the same number of TCRs (28,000). TCRs were defined as expanded if absent before sensitization and observed at least eight times at the 2-week time point. TCRdb handled the public reads itself, with Q25 trimming in fastp and clone calling in MiXCR, and kept productive beta chains. Rows merge per CDR3 protein into single entries with the most common DNA and genes. TCRdb, not the original authors, processed these V and J calls. In this sample the table shows 190,000 or so distinct CDR3 sequences, around 30% of which occur a single time. The biggest ten clones account for less than 3.5% of the sample.

Recombination connected TRBV28 to TRBJ2-1, with 7 junctional bases fitting TRBD2. The specimen comprised whole blood, sampled in connection with sensitization to the hapten diphenylcyclopropenone (DPC). This receptor was obtained from a woman under 40 with alopecia areata. Some clones in this sample may be carry-over from other donors' samples. The sequenced DNA is TGTGCCAGCAGTTGGGGGGGTTCGAGAAATGAGCAGTTCTTC. It translates as CASSWGGSRNEQFF.